The rows below give T cell receptor beta chains drawn from one sample of a study of early T cells in non-severe SARS-CoV-2 infection. TCRdb used MiXCR to reprocess the 5' RACE reads, holding one entry per CDR3 protein. Of roughly 93,000 distinct CDR3 sequences listed, about 11% are singletons. The sample consisted of whole blood. These receptors were obtained from an adult who was a healthcare worker with PCR-confirmed SARS-CoV-2 infection or an uninfected control (not recorded which). Both conserved end residues are part of each CDR3. D genes are given only for firm matches. Where a row states a size, it is once, few, many or the class of an expanded clone; other rows omit it.

j_call v_call d_call clone_size cdr3_nt cdr3_aa
TRBJ2-2 TRBV6-2/TRBV6-3 - few TGTGCCAGCAGTCAACTAAGGGGGGAGCTGTTTTTT CASSQLRGELFF
TRBJ2-1 TRBV20-1 - - TGCAGTGCTATTACTTGGACAGACACCTACAATGAGCAGTTCTTC CSAITWTDTYNEQFF
TRBJ2-3 TRBV19 - - TGTGCCAGTAGTCATCGGCGGGGTGGAGCAGATACGCAGTATTTT CASSHRRGGADTQYF
TRBJ2-7 TRBV6-4 TRBD1 many TGTGCCATCACCGGGACAGGGGGCTCACCTTACCAGTACTTC CAITGTGGSPYQYF
TRBJ2-7 TRBV5-1 TRBD2 few TGCGCCAGCAGCTTAGGGACTAGCGGGAACTACGAGCAGTACTTC CASSLGTSGNYEQYF
TRBJ2-2 TRBV11-3 TRBD2 - TGTGCCAGCAGTTCGGGAGGGGGTAACACCGGGGAGCTGTTTTTT CASSSGGGNTGELFF
TRBJ1-1 TRBV27 - many TGTGCCAGCAGTCCCCCCCGAGGGAGACGTAACACTGAAGCTTTCTTT CASSPPRGRRNTEAFF
TRBJ2-6 TRBV2 TRBD2 many TGTGCCAGCAGTGAAGTAGCGGGGGTTGCTGGGGCCAACGTCCTGACTTTC CASSEVAGVAGANVLTF
TRBJ1-4 TRBV14 - many TGTGCCAGCAGCCAAGATCTCCAGGGGACTAATGAAAAACTGTTTTTT CASSQDLQGTNEKLFF
TRBJ2-2 TRBV4-1 - - TGCGCCAGCAGCCAAGAGGAACGGGTCACCGGGGAGCTGTTTTTT CASSQEERVTGELFF
TRBJ2-1 TRBV24-1 TRBD2 many TGTGCCACCAGTGATTTGAAGGGACTAGGTTCCTACAATGAGCAGTTCTTC CATSDLKGLGSYNEQFF
TRBJ1-2 TRBV12-3/TRBV12-4 TRBD1 - TGTGCCAGCAGTACGACAGGGGCCTATTTCTATGGCTACACCTTC CASSTTGAYFYGYTF
TRBJ1-4 TRBV25-1 - - TGTGCCACCCAACCGGGGGCAAATGAAAAACTGTTTTTT CATQPGANEKLFF
TRBJ1-2 TRBV7-9 - few TGTGCCAGCAGCCATGCCACGAATGGCTACACCTTC CASSHATNGYTF
TRBJ1-1 TRBV5-1 - - TGCGCCAGCAGCTTCGGCCAGGGGAGAAACACTGAAGCTTTCTTT CASSFGQGRNTEAFF
TRBJ2-1 TRBV29-1 - many TGCAGCGTTGACCCGTCAATTCCGGGGAATGAGCAGTTCTTC CSVDPSIPGNEQFF
TRBJ1-5 TRBV2 - many TGTGCCAGCAGTGAAGCCTACAGGAGCAATCAGCCCCAGCATTTT CASSEAYRSNQPQHF
TRBJ1-1 TRBV27 TRBD1 many TGTGCCAGCAGTCTAACAGGGGCGCTCACTGAAGCTTTCTTT CASSLTGALTEAFF
TRBJ1-5 TRBV3-1 - many TGTGCCAGCAGCCAAGACAGGGCTTACAATCAGCCCCAGCATTTT CASSQDRAYNQPQHF
TRBJ1-2 TRBV7-9 - few TGTGCCAGCAGCTTATCCTATGGCTACACCTTC CASSLSYGYTF
TRBJ2-7 TRBV20-1 - many TGCAGTGCCGCCGGAATTCGGGGCTCCTACGAGCAGTACTTC CSAAGIRGSYEQYF
TRBJ1-5 TRBV6-6 TRBD1 few TGTGCCAGCAGTTACCTGACAGGGGCCAATCAGCCCCAGCATTTT CASSYLTGANQPQHF
TRBJ1-5 TRBV12-3/TRBV12-4 - - TGTGCCAGCAGGAAAAACAGGGAGCAGCCCCAGCATTTT CASRKNREQPQHF
TRBJ1-1 TRBV12-3/TRBV12-4 - - TGTGCCAGCAGTCAAAGGTACACTGAAGCTTTCTTT CASSQRYTEAFF
TRBJ1-3 TRBV18 - many TGTGCCAGCTCATCCCAGACTGGAAACACCATATATTTT CASSSQTGNTIYF
TRBJ2-1 TRBV28 TRBD2 many TGTGCCAGCAGTTTGGCGGCAGCGGGAGCGAATGAGCAGTTCTTC CASSLAAAGANEQFF
TRBJ2-1 TRBV11-2 TRBD2 few TGTGCCAGCAGCTCACTAGCGGGAGTAAACAATGAGCAGTTCTTC CASSSLAGVNNEQFF
TRBJ2-7 TRBV18 TRBD1 - TGTGCCAGCTCTCGAGGACAGGGAACGACCTACGAGCAGTACTTC CASSRGQGTTYEQYF
TRBJ1-2 TRBV7-9 TRBD1 many TGTGCCAGCAGCCCTGACAGGGCGGTCACCTTC CASSPDRAVTF
TRBJ2-1 TRBV29-1 - few TGCAGCGGAACCGGGAGTCGGACCTCCTACAATGAGCAGTTCTTC CSGTGSRTSYNEQFF
TRBJ1-4 TRBV5-1 TRBD1 many TGCGCCAGCAGCACCGGGACAGGGGGCAGGACTAATGAAAAACTGTTTTTT CASSTGTGGRTNEKLFF
TRBJ2-2 TRBV5-1 TRBD1 - TGCGCCAGCACCGGGACAGCGAACACCGGGGAGCTGTTTTTT CASTGTANTGELFF
TRBJ2-3 TRBV20-1 - few TGCAGTGCTAGAGAGCTGGGGACCTCTAGCACAGATACGCAGTATTTT CSARELGTSSTDTQYF
TRBJ1-2 TRBV6-5 - many TGTGCCAGCAGTACCAGACTCGGGTATGGCTACACCTTC CASSTRLGYGYTF
TRBJ2-1 TRBV27 TRBD1 - TGTACCAGCAGTTTACAAACAGGGGGCAATGAGCAGTTCTTC CTSSLQTGGNEQFF
TRBJ1-5 TRBV5-1 - many TGCGCCAGCAGCCAAACAGGGCTGAGCAATCAGCCCCAGCATTTT CASSQTGLSNQPQHF
TRBJ2-2 TRBV28 - many TGTGCCAGCAGTTTAGCGACCCTCAGAATTACCGGGGAGCTGTTTTTT CASSLATLRITGELFF
TRBJ2-7 TRBV12-3/TRBV12-4 TRBD2 - TGTGCCAGCAGTCTGACTAGCGCTGACTACGAGCAGTACTTC CASSLTSADYEQYF
TRBJ1-1 TRBV2 - - TGTGCCAGCAGCACAGAGGGGAACACTGAAGCTTTCTTT CASSTEGNTEAFF
TRBJ2-3 TRBV5-1 - many TGCGCCAGCAGCATACAGGGTACGGATACGCAGTATTTT CASSIQGTDTQYF
TRBJ1-5 TRBV18 - - TGTGCCAGCTCGGGCGCTGGGGCCATCAATCAGCCCCAGCATTTT CASSGAGAINQPQHF
TRBJ1-1 TRBV6-6 - - TGTGCCAGCATTTTTACACAGGGCGCTGAAGCTTTCTTT CASIFTQGAEAFF
TRBJ2-1 TRBV19 - many TGTGCCAGTAGTAGAGAATCGCGGATTGGTTGGAATGAGCAGTTCTTC CASSRESRIGWNEQFF
TRBJ1-2 TRBV25-1 - few TGTGCCAGCAGTGAATCTAGGGGTACGGACTATGGCTACACCTTC CASSESRGTDYGYTF